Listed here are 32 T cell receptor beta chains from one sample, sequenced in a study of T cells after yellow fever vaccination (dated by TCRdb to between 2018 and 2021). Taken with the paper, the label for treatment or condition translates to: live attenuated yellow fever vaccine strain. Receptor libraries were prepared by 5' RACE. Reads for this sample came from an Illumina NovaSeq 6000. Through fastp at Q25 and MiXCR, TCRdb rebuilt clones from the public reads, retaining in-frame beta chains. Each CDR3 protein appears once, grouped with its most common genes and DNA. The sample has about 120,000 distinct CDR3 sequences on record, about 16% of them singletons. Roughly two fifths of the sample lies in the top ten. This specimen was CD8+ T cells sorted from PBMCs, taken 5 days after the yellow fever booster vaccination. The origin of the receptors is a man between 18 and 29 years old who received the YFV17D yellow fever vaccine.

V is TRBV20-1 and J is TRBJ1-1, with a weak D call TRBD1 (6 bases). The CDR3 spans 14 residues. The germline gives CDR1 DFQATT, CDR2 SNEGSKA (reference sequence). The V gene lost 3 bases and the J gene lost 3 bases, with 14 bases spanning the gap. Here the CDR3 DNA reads TGCAGTGCTAGTACAGGGACGGGGTACACTGAAGCTTTCTTT. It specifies CSASTGTGYTEAFF.

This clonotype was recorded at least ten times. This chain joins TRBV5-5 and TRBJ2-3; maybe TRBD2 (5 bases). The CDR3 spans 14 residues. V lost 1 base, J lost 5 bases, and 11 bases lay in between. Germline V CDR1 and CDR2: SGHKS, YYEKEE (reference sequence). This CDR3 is CASSLKQGRDTQYF. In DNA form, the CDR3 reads TGTGCCAGCAGCTTGAAGCAAGGGAGAGATACGCAGTATTTT.

CDR3: CASSARTSGGTDTQYF. The CDR3 DNA follows: TGTGCCAGCAGCGCCCGTACTAGCGGGGGCACAGATACGCAGTATTTT. The chain has TRBV7-3 and TRBJ2-3, with TRBD2 identical over 10 bases. Germline V gives CDR1 SGHTA, CDR2 FQGTGA. This CDR3 region has 16 residues. The junction had 6 bases not matched to a gene; V was cut back by 5 bases and J by 1 base.

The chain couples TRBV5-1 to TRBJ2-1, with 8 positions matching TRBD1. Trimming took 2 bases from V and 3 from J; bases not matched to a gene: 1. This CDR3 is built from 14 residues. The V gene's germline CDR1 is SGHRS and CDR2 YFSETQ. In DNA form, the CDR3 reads TGCGCCAGCAGCTTAACAGGGGGCTACAATGAGCAGTTCTTC. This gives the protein CASSLTGGYNEQFF.

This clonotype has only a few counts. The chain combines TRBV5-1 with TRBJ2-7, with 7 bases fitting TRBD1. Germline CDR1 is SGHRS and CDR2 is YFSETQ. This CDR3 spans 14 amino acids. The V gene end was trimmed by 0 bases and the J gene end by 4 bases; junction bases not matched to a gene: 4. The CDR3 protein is CASSLVTGDYEQYF. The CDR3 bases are TGCGCCAGCAGCTTGGTTACAGGGGATTACGAGCAGTACTTC.

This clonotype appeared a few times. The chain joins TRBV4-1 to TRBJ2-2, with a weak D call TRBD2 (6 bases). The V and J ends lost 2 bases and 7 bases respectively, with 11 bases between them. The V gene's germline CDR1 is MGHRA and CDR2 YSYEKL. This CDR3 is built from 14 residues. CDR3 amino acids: CASSQQGLGGELFF. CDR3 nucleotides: TGCGCCAGCAGCCAACAGGGACTGGGCGGGGAGCTGTTTTTT.

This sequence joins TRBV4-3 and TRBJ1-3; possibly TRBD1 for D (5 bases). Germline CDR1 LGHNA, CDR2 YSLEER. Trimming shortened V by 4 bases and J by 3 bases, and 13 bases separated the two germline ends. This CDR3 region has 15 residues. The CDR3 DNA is TGCGCCAGCAGCCCCGGGCCCGGACATGGAAACACCATATATTTT. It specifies CASSPGPGHGNTIYF.

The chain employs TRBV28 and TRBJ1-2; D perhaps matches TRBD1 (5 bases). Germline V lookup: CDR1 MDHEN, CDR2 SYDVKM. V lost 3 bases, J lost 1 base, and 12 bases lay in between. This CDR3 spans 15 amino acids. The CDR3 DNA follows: TGTGCCAGCAGTTTGTATGCAGGGAGTAACTATGGCTACACCTTC. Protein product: CASSLYAGSNYGYTF.

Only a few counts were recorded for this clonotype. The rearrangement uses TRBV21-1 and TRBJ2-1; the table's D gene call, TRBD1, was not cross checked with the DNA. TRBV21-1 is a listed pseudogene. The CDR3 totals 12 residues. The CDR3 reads CASSKGEGEQFF. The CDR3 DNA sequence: TGTGCCAGCAGCAAAGGAGAGGGGGAGCAGTTCTTC.

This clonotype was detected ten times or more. The CDR3 reads CASSPSRTSYEQYF. The CDR3, as DNA: TGTGCCAGCAGTCCTAGCCGGACAAGCTACGAGCAGTACTTC. The V and J genes are TRBV27 and TRBJ2-7; TRBD1 or TRBD2 may be the D gene (5 bases each). CDR3 length: 14 amino acids. Germline-derived CDR1 and CDR2 are MNHEY and SMNVEV (reference sequence). The V end was cut by 5 bases, the J end by 3 bases, with 14 bases between.

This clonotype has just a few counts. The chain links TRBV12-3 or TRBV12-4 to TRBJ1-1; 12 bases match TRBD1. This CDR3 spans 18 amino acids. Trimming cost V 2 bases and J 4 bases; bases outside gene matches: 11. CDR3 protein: CASSLLTGTGGASTEAFF. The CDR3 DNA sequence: TGTGCCAGCAGTTTATTAACCGGGACAGGGGGCGCATCCACTGAAGCTTTCTTT.

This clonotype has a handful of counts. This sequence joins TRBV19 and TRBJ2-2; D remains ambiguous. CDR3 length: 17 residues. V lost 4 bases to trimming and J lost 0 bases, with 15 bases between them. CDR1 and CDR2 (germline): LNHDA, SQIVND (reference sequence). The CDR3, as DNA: TGTGCCAGTAGTACCCTCGGCACCTTCGCGAACACCGGGGAGCTGTTTTTT. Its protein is CASSTLGTFANTGELFF. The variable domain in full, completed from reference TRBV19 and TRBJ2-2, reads DGGITQSPKYLFRKEGQNVTLSCEQNLNHDAMYWYRQDPGQGLRLIYYSQIVNDFQKGDIAEGYSVSREKKESFPLTVTSAQKNPTAFYLCASSTLGTFANTGELFFGEGSRLTVL.

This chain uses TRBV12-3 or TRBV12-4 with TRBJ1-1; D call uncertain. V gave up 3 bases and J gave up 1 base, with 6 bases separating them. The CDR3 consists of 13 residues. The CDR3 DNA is TGTGCCAGCAGTTTCGACGGGAACACTGAAGCTTTCTTT. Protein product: CASSFDGNTEAFF.

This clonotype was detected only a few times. CDR3 DNA sequence: TGTGCCAGCAGCTTTGGACTAGCGGGGGGTAGTGAGCAGTTCTTC. Translating it yields CASSFGLAGGSEQFF. This rearrangement joins TRBV7-3 to TRBJ2-1; 14 nucleotides align to TRBD2. V trimming: 3 bases; J trimming: 9 bases; junction bases outside the gene matches: 4. This CDR3 has 15 residues. Germline assignment: CDR1 SGHTA and CDR2 FQGTGA.

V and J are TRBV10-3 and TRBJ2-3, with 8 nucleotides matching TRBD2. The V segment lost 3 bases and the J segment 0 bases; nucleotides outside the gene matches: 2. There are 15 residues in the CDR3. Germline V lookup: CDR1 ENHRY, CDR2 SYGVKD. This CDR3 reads CAISDIAGSTDTQYF. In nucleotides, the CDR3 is TGTGCCATCAGTGATATAGCGGGGAGCACAGATACGCAGTATTTT.

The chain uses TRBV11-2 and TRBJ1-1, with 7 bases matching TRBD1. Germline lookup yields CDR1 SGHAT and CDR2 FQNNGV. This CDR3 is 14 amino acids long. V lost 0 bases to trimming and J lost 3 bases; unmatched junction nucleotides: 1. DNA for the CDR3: TGTGCCAGCAGCTTAGAGACAGGGTACACTGAAGCTTTCTTT. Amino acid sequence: CASSLETGYTEAFF.

The DNA for the CDR3 is TGCAGCGTTGAGACAGGGCGCACAGATACGCAGTATTTT. It specifies CSVETGRTDTQYF. This rearrangement joins TRBV29-1 to TRBJ2-3; TRBD1 aligns across 7 bases. Germline CDR1 and CDR2: SQVTM and ANQGSEA. V trimming: 3 bases; J trimming: 1 base; junction bases outside the gene matches: 1. The CDR3 spans 13 residues.

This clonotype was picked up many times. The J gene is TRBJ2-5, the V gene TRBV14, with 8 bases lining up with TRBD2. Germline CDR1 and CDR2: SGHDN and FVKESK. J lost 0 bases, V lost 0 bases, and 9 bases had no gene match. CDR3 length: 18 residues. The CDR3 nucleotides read TGTGCCAGCAGCCAAGAATGGACTAGCAATCGATACCAAGAGACCCAGTACTTC. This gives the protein CASSQEWTSNRYQETQYF.

The DNA of the CDR3 is TGCGCCAGCAGTGAGTCGTGGGAGCAGTACTTC. This codes for CASSESWEQYF. The V and J genes are TRBV10-2 and TRBJ2-7; D is unresolved. V shed 0 bases and J shed 7 bases, with 4 bases lying between them. The CDR3 spans 11 residues. Looked up from germline, CDR1 is WSHSY and CDR2 is SAAADI.

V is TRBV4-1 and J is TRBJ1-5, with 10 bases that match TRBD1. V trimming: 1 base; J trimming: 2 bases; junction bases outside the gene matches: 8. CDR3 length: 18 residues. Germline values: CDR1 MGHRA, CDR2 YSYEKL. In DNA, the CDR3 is TGCGCCAGCAGCCAAGCCCCTCCCGGGACAGGGGGCAATCAGCCCCAGCATTTT. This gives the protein CASSQAPPGTGGNQPQHF.

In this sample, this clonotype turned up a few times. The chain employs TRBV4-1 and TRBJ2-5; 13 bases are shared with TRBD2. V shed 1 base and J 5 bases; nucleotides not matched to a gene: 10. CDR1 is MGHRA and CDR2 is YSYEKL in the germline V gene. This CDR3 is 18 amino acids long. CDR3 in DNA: TGCGCCAGCAGCCAAGGGACTAGCGGGGGCGCGGGGGCGGAGACCCAGTACTTC. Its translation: CASSQGTSGGAGAETQYF.

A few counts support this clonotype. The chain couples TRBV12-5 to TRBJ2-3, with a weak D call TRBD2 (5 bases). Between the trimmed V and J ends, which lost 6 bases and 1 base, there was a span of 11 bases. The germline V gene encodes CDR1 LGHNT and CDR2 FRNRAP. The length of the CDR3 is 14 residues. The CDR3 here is CASGPYGGTDTQYF. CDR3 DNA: TGTGCTAGTGGACCCTACGGGGGCACAGATACGCAGTATTTT. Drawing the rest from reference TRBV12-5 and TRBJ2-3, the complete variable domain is DARVTQTPRHKVTEMGQEVTMRCQPILGHNTVFWYRQTMMQGLELLAYFRNRAPLDDSGMPKDRFSAEMPDATLATLKIQPSEPRDSAVYFCASGPYGGTDTQYFGPGTRLTVL.

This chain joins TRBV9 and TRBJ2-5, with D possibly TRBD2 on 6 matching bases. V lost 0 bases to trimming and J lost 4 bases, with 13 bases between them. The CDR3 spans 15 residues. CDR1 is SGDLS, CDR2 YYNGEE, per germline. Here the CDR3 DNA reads TGTGCCAGCAGCGTAGTTCCGCGGGGTCGAGAGACCCAGTACTTC. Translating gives CASSVVPRGRETQYF.

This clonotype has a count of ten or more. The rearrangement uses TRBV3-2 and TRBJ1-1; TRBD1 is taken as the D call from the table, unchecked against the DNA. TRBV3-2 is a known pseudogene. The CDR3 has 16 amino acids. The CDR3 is CASSLCGGGPNTEAFF. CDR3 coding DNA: TGTGCCAGCAGCCTCTGTGGGGGGGGTCCAAACACTGAAGCTTTCTTT.

CDR3 sequence: CASSPGGGLMNEQFF. As DNA, the CDR3 is TGCGCCAGCAGCCCTGGAGGGGGGCTTATGAATGAGCAGTTCTTC. The rearrangement joins TRBV4-1 to TRBJ2-1; possibly TRBD1 or TRBD2 for D (6 bases each). V was cut by 4 bases and J by 7 bases, with 17 bases left in between. The CDR3 sequence is 15 residues long. Germline V CDR1 and CDR2: MGHRA, YSYEKL.

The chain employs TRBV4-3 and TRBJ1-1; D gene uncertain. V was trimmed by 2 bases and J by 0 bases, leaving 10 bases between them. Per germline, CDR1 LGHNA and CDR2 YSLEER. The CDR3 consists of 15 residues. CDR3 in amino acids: CASSQKSTVNTEAFF. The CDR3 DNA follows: TGCGCCAGCAGCCAAAAGAGCACGGTGAACACTGAAGCTTTCTTT.

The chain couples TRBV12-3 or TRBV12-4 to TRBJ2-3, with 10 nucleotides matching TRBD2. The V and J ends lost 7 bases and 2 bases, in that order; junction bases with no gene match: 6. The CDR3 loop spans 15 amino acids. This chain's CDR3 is CASTIAGGFTDTQYF. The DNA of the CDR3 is TGTGCCAGCACCATAGCGGGGGGCTTCACAGATACGCAGTATTTT.

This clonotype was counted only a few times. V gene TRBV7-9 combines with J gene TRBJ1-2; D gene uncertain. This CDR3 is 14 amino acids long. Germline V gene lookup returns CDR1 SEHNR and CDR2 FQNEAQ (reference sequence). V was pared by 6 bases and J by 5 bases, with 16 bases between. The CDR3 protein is CASRDARTGYGYTF. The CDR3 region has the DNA TGTGCCAGCAGAGATGCTCGGACGGGGTATGGCTACACCTTC.

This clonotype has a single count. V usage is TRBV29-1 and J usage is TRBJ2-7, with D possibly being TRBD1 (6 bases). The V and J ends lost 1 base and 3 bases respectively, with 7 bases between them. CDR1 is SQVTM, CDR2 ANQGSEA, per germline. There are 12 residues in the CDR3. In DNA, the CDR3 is TGCAGCGTTGAAGGGGACAACTACGAGCAGTACGTC. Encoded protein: CSVEGDNYEQYV.

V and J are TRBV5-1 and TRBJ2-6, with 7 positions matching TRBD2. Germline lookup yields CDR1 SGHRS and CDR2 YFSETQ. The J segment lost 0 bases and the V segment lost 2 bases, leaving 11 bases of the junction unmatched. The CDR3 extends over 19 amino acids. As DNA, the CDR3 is TGCGCCAGCAGCTTCATTATCGGGGGGATCAGCTCTGGGGCCAACGTCCTGACTTTC. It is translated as CASSFIIGGISSGANVLTF.

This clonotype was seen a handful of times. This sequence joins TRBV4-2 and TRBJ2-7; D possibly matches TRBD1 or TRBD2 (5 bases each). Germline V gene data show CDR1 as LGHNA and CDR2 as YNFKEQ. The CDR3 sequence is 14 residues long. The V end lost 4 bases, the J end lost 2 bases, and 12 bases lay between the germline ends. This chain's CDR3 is CASSPRDGPYEQYF. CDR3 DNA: TGTGCCAGCAGCCCCCGGGACGGCCCCTACGAGCAGTACTTC.

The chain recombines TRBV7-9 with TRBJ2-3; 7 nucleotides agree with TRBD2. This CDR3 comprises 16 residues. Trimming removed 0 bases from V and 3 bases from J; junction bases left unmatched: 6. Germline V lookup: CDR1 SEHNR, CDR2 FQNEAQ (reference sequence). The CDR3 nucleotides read TGTGCCAGCAGCTTAGCGGGGGGGTTCGCGACAGATACGCAGTATTTT. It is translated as CASSLAGGFATDTQYF.